The present T cell receptor beta chain was sequenced within a study of shared T cell receptors in the human thymus (dated by TCRdb to the early 2020s). Concerning the study at large: The study investigated the way shared, self-reactive T-cell receptor alpha chains are produced in the human thymus.

The CDR3, cysteine through phenylalanine, is 15 amino acids long. CDR3 DNA is the only sequence kept; it has 45 bases, read in frame from the first base. Trimming costs V 3 bases and J 3 bases, and their ends lie 13 bases apart. CDR1 and CDR2 are drawn from the germline V gene: KGHSH, LQKENI. Library preparation used the immunoSEQ multiplex PCR assay. TCRdb obtained this table from immuneACCESS and retained in-frame rearrangements with V and J assigned. These tables miss some clones; where compared with another copy, unresolved V genes account for less than half of the shortfall, and the remainder is unexplained. This sample lists about 380,000 clones; around 93% were detected once. In total, the top ten clones hold 0.015% to 0.025% of the sample. Comments on this clone: Its antigen target is currently unknown. Within one base of it there is no much larger clone, and no base qualities were kept.

Source material: thymocytes. The chain is encoded by TRBV18 joined to TRBJ2-3; the D gene is perhaps TRBD1, from 6 matching bases. This TCR derives from a human donor. Read as DNA, the sequence is TGTGCCAGCTCACCCCCGGCAGGGGCGACAGATACGCAGTATTTT. It specifies CASSPPAGATDTQYF.